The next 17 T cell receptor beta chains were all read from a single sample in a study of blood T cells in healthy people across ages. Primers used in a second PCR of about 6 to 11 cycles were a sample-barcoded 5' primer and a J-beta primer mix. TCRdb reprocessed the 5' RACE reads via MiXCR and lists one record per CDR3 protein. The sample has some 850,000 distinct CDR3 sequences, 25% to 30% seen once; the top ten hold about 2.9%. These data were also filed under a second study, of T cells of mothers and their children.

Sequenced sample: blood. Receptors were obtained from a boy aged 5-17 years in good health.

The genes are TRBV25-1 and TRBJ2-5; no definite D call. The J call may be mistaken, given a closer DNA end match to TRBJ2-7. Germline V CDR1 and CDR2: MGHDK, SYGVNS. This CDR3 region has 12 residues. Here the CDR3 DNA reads TGTGCCAGCAGAGGGAACCGCTACGAGCAGTACTTC. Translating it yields CASRGNRYEQYF.

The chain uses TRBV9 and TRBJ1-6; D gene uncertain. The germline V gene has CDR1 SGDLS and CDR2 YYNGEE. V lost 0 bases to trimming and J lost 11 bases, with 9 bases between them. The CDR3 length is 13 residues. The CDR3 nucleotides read TGTGCCAGCAGCGTAGAAGGAGGACCACCCCTCCACTTT. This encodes CASSVEGGPPLHF. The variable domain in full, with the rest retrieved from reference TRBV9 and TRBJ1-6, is DSGVTQTPKHLITATGQRVTLRCSPRSGDLSVYWYQQSLDQGLQFLIQYYNGEERAKGNILERFSAQQFPDLHSELNLSSLELGDSALYFCASSVEGGPPLHFGNGTRLTVT.

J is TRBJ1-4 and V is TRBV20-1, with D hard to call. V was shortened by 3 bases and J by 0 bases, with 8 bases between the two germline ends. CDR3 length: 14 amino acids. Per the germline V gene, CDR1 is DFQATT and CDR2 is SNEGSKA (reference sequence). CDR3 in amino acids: CSASTQATNEKLFF. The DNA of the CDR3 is TGCAGTGCTAGTACACAAGCAACTAATGAAAAACTGTTTTTT.

Written as DNA, the CDR3 is TGCGCCAGCAGCGTGACAGGGGGAACGTACGAGCAGTACTTC. Its translation: CASSVTGGTYEQYF. V and J are TRBV5-1 and TRBJ2-7, with 9 bases aligning to TRBD1. J was trimmed by 4 bases and V by 4 bases; bases with no gene match: 6. Looked up from germline, CDR1 is SGHRS and CDR2 is YFSETQ. This CDR3 is 14 amino acids long.

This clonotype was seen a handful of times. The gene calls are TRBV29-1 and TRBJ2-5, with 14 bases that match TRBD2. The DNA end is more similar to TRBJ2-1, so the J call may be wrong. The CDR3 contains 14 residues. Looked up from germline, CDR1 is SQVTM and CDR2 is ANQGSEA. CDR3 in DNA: TGCAGCGTTCCCGGACTAGCGGGGGGCAATGAGCAGTTCTTC. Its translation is CSVPGLAGGNEQFF.

CDR3 loop: CASTPPIQGRTYEQYF. The CDR3 DNA sequence: TGTGCCAGCACTCCCCCGATTCAGGGGCGCACCTACGAGCAGTACTTC. The chain combines TRBV12-3 or TRBV12-4 with TRBJ2-7; maybe TRBD1 (6 bases). This CDR3 is built from 16 residues. The ends were cut back, 7 bases at V and 2 bases at J, with 21 bases in the middle.

The CDR3 here is CASSETGGGGGYTF. CDR3 bases: TGTGCCAGCAGCGAGACAGGGGGTGGCGGTGGCTACACCTTC. The chain is built from TRBV6-4 and TRBJ1-2; TRBD1 matches at 9 bases. The CDR3 totals 14 residues. J gave up 7 bases and V 6 bases, and 9 bases lay outside the gene matches. From germline, CDR1 is MRHNA and CDR2 SNTAGT.

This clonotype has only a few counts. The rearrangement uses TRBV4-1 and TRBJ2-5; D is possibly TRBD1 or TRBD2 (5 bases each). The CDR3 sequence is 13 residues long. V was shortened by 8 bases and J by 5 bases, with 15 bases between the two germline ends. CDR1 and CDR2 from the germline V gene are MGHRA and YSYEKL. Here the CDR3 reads CASGESGRETQYF. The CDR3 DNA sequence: TGCGCCAGCGGCGAATCGGGGCGGGAGACCCAGTACTTC.

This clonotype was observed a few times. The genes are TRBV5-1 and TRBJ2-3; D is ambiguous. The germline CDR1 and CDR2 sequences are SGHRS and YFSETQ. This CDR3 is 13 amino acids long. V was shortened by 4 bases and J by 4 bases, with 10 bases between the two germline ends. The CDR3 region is CASSLYPPDTQYF. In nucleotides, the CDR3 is TGCGCCAGCAGCCTTTACCCCCCAGATACGCAGTATTTT.

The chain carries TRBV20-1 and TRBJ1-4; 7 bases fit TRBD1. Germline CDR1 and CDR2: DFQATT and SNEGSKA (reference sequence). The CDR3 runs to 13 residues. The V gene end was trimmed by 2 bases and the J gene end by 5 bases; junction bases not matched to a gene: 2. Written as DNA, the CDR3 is TGCAGTGCTAGACAGGGGGGAAATGAAAAACTGTTTTTT. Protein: CSARQGGNEKLFF.

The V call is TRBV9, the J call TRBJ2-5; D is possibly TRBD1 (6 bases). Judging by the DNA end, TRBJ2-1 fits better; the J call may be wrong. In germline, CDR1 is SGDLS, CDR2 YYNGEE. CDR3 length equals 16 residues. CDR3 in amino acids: CASSPFAGTTYYEQFF. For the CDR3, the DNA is TGTGCCAGCAGCCCTTTTGCTGGGACAACCTACTACGAGCAGTTCTTC.

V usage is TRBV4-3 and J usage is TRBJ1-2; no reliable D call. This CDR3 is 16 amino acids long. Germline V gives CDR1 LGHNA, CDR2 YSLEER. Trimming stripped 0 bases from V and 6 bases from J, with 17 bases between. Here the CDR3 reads CASSQEFINAANGYTF. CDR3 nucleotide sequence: TGCGCCAGCAGCCAAGAATTCATCAACGCGGCAAATGGCTACACCTTC.

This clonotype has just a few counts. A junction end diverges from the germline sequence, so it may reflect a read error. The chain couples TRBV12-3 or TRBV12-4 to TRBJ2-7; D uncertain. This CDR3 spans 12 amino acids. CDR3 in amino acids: CASSLRPLELFF. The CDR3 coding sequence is TGTGCCAGCAGTTTAAGACCCCTGGAGCTGTTCTTC.

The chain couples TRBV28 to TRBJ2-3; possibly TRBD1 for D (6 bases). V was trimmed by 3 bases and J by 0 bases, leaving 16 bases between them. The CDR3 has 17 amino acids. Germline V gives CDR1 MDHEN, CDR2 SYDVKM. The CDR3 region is CASSFIRKTGSTDTQYF. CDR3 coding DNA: TGTGCCAGCAGTTTCATTCGTAAGACAGGAAGCACAGATACGCAGTATTTT.

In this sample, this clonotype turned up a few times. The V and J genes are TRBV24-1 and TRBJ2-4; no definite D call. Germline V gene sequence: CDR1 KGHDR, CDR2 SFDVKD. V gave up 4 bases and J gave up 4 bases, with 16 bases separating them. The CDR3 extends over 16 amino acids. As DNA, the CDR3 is TGTGCCACCAGTGACCACCAGACATCCGGAAAAAACATTCAGTACTTC. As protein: CATSDHQTSGKNIQYF.

The chain's CDR3 is CASSSRLIRGTDTQYF. The CDR3 nucleotides read TGTGCCAGCAGTAGCCGACTCATTCGCGGGACAGATACGCAGTATTTT. This chain uses TRBV6-1 with TRBJ2-3; TRBD2 might be the D (5 bases). This CDR3 is 16 amino acids long. Germline V gene data show CDR1 as MNHNS and CDR2 as SASEGT. V was pared by 5 bases and J by 3 bases, with 18 bases between.

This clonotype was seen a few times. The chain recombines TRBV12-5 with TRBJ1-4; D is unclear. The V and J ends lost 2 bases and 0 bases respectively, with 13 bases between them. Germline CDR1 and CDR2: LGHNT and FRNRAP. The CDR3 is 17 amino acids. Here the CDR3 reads CASGLSRERTTNEKLFF. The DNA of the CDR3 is TGTGCTAGTGGTTTGTCCCGAGAACGGACAACTAATGAAAAACTGTTTTTT.